This T cell receptor beta chain was captured in a study of blood T cell repertoires in COVID-19. On the study more broadly: COVID-19 samples from acute and convalescent phases originated in the United States, Italy and Spain. Sample material is recorded as cDNA or gDNA derived from T cells, B-cell-depleted T cells, or PBMCs.

In the original workflow: Counts of nucleated cells, estimated from reference gene primer amplification, were obtained. TCRdb keeps only in-frame clones here, not all; method: immunoSEQ multiplex PCR. That table furnishes V, J and clone size, whereas the DNA furnished D and trimming. The table shows about 200,000 clones, with about 90% occurring only once. Per germline, CDR1 MNHNS and CDR2 SASEGT. CDR3 length equals 15 residues. The V and J ends lost 2 bases and 2 bases respectively, with 13 bases between them. The sequence was obtained from a man aged 35-49 years with active or convalescent COVID-19. The sequenced material came from peripheral blood. The rearrangement links TRBV6-1 to TRBJ2-7, with a tentative D call TRBD1 (5 bases). As DNA, the CDR3 is TGTGCCAGCAGTGAATCGTCCGCAGGGACCTACGAGCAGTACTTC. Protein: CASSESSAGTYEQYF.